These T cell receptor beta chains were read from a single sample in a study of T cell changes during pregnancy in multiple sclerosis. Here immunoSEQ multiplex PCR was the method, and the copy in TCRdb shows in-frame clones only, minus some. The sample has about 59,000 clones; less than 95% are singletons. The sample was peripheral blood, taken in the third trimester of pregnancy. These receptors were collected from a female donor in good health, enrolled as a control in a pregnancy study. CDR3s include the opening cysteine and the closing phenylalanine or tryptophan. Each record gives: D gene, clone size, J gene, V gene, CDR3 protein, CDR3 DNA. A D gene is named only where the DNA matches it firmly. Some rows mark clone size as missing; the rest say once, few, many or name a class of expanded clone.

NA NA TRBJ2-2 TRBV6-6 CASTLTQVGELFF TGTGCCAGCACCCTCACGCAGGTCGGGGAGCTGTTTTTT
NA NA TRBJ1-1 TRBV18 CASSRLKDTEAFF TGTGCCAGCTCACGACTAAAGGACACTGAAGCTTTCTTT
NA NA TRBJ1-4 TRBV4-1 CASSQGALPTNEKLFF TGCGCCAGCAGCCAAGGGGCACTTCCAACTAATGAAAAACTGTTTTTT
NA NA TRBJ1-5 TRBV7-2 CASSQWGQNQPQHF TGTGCCAGCAGCCAATGGGGCCAAAATCAGCCCCAGCATTTT
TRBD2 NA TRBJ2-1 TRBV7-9 CASSLKLAGPYNEQFF TGTGCCAGCAGCTTAAAACTAGCGGGTCCCTACAATGAGCAGTTCTTC
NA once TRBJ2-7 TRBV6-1 CASSPTGIEQYF TGTGCCAGCAGCCCTACCGGGATCGAGCAGTACTTC
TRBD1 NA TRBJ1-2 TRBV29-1 CSVERGQGVGYTF TGCAGCGTTGAACGGGGACAGGGGGTTGGCTACACCTTC
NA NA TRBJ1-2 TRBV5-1 CASSLGQGSVNYGYTF TGCGCCAGCAGTTTGGGGCAGGGAAGCGTTAACTATGGCTACACCTTC
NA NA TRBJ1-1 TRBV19 CASSIWTDNTEAFF TGTGCCAGTAGTATTTGGACAGACAACACTGAAGCTTTCTTT
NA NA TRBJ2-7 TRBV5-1 CASSPEGSGMAYEQYF TGCGCCAGCAGCCCGGAGGGGTCAGGGATGGCCTACGAGCAGTACTTC
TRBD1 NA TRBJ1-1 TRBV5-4 CASSYAGTGNTEAFF TGTGCCAGCAGCTATGCCGGGACAGGGAACACTGAAGCTTTCTTT
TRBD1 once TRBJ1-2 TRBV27 CASSPGTAPNYGYTF TGTGCCAGCAGTCCCGGGACAGCACCTAACTATGGCTACACCTTC
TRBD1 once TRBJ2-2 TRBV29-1 CSVTTGAHTGELFF TGCAGCGTAACGACAGGGGCGCACACCGGGGAGCTGTTTTTT
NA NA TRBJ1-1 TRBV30 CAWSADSKRTEAFF TGTGCCTGGAGTGCCGACAGTAAACGGACTGAAGCTTTCTTT
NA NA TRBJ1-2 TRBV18 CASSPSEGGYTF TGTGCCAGCTCACCATCGGAGGGGGGCTACACCTTC
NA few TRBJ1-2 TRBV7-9 CASSESSNYGYTF TGTGCCAGCTCAGAATCGTCTAACTATGGCTACACCTTC
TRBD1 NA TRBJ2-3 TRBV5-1 CASSKGQNTDTQYF TGCGCCAGCAGCAAGGGACAGAACACAGATACGCAGTATTTT
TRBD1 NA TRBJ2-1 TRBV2 CASSEWGQGYNEQFF TGTGCCAGCAGTGAATGGGGACAGGGGTACAATGAGCAGTTCTTC
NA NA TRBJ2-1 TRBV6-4 CASRASGTTYNEQFF TGTGCCAGCAGAGCCTCGGGAACTACCTACAATGAGCAGTTCTTC
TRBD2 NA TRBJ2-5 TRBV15 CATSRALVGLAGSGTQYF TGTGCCACCAGCAGAGCACTTGTGGGGCTAGCGGGTTCGGGGACCCAGTACTTC
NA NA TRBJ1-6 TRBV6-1 CASHRDENSPLHF TGTGCCAGTCACCGGGATGAAAATTCACCCCTCCACTTT
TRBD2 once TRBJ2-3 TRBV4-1 CASSRGSGDTQYF TGCGCCAGCAGCCGAGGTAGCGGGGATACGCAGTATTTT
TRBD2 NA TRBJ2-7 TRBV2 CASRRDSGGFYEQYF TGTGCCAGCAGGCGGGATAGCGGGGGATTCTACGAGCAGTACTTC
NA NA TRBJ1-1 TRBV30 CAWSRSGLDEAFF TGTGCCTGGAGTCGATCAGGGCTAGATGAAGCTTTCTTT
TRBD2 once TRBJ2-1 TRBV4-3 CASSQGTSGGAPYNEQFF TGCGCCAGCAGCCAGGGGACTAGCGGGGGGGCCCCCTACAATGAGCAGTTCTTC
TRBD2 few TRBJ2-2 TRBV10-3 CAINPSGEAGELFF TGTGCCATCAACCCTAGCGGGGAGGCCGGGGAGCTGTTTTTT
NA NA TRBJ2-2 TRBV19 CASSISGTNTGELFF TGTGCCAGTAGTATAAGCGGAACAAACACCGGGGAGCTGTTTTTT
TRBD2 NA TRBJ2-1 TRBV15 CATSSRTGGSNEQFF TGTGCCACCAGCAGCCGGACGGGAGGGAGCAATGAGCAGTTCTTC
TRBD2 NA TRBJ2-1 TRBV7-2 CASSPSGGASNEQFF TGTGCCAGCAGCCCGAGCGGGGGGGCCTCCAATGAGCAGTTCTTC
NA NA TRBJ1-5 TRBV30 CAWRGGRDNQPQHF TGTGCCTGGAGGGGCGGACGGGACAATCAGCCCCAGCATTTT
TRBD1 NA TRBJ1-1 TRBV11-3 CASSLDPGQMNTEAFF TGTGCCAGCAGCTTAGATCCGGGACAGATGAACACTGAAGCTTTCTTT
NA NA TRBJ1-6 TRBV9 CASSVDGNNSPLHF TGTGCCAGCAGCGTAGACGGTAATAATTCACCCCTCCACTTT
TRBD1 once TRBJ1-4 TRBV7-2 CASSPIATGIREKLFF TGTGCCAGCAGCCCGATCGCGACAGGGATAAGGGAAAAACTGTTTTTT
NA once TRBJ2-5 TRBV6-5 CASSYGASRQETQYF TGTGCCAGCAGTTACGGGGCCTCCCGCCAAGAGACCCAGTACTTC
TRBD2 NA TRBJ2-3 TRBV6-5 CASLAGAGDTQYF TGTGCCAGCCTGGCGGGAGCGGGAGATACGCAGTATTTT
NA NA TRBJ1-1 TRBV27 CASSLYPENSEAFF TGTGCCAGCAGTTTATATCCAGAGAACAGTGAAGCTTTCTTT
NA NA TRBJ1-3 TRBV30 CAWSLFRSGNTIYF TGTGCCTGGTCCCTTTTTCGCTCTGGAAACACCATATATTTT
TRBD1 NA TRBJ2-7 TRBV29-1 CSARGQADEQYF TGCAGCGCGAGAGGACAGGCCGACGAGCAGTACTTC
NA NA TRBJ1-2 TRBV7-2 CASSLRSGYGYTF TGTGCCAGCAGCTTACGTTCAGGGTATGGCTACACCTTC
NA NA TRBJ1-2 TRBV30 CASARDIYGYTF TGTGCCTCCGCCCGGGACATCTATGGCTACACCTTC
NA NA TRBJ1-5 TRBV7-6 CASSYGQGGDQPQHF TGTGCCAGCAGCTACGGTCAGGGAGGGGATCAGCCCCAGCATTTT
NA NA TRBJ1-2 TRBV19 CASRMDTYGYTF TGTGCCAGTAGGATGGACACCTATGGCTACACCTTC
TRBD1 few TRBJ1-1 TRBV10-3 CAIRGTGGTEAFF TGTGCCATCAGGGGGACAGGGGGGACTGAAGCTTTCTTT
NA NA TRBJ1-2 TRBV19 CASTPAGPGDYGYTF TGTGCCAGTACCCCCGCGGGGCCCGGTGACTATGGCTACACCTTC
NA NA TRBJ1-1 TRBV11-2 CASSLVGVSTEAFF TGTGCCAGCAGCTTAGTTGGAGTTTCCACTGAAGCTTTCTTT
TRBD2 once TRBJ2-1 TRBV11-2 CASSLAGGIDEQFF TGTGCCAGCAGCCTAGCGGGAGGGATTGATGAGCAGTTCTTC
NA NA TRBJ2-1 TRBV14 CASSQAGPLRTHEQFF TGTGCCAGCAGCCAAGCCGGGCCCCTTCGGACTCATGAGCAGTTCTTC
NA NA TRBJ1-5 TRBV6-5 CATSQAGNSNQPQHF TGTGCCACCTCCCAAGCGGGGAATAGCAATCAGCCCCAGCATTTT
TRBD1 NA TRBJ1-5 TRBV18 CASSPDRGGNQPQHF TGTGCCAGCTCACCCGACAGGGGCGGCAATCAGCCCCAGCATTTT
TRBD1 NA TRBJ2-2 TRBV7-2 CASSRGQGASTGELFF TGTGCCAGCAGCCGCGGACAGGGGGCGTCCACCGGGGAGCTGTTTTTT
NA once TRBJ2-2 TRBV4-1 CASSHPKETANTGELFF TGCGCCAGCAGCCATCCGAAGGAGACGGCGAACACCGGGGAGCTGTTTTTT
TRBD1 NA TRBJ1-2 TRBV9 CASRGTGPSEGYTF TGTGCCAGCAGAGGGACAGGCCCCTCCGAAGGCTACACCTTC
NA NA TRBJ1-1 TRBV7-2 CASSLRRTLNTEAFF TGTGCCAGCAGCTTAAGGAGAACCTTGAACACTGAAGCTTTCTTT
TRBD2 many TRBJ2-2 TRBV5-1 CASKEPSGITGELFF TGCGCCAGCAAAGAGCCTAGCGGGATTACCGGGGAGCTGTTTTTT
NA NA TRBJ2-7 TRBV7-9 CASSLPGVETYEQYF TGTGCCAGCAGCTTACCAGGGGTGGAGACCTACGAGCAGTACTTC
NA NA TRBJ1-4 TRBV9 CASSVDREKLFF TGTGCCAGCAGCGTAGATCGTGAAAAACTGTTTTTT
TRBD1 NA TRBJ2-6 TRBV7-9 CASSFPGQGGLEANVLTF TGTGCCAGCAGCTTTCCGGGACAGGGAGGATTAGAGGCCAACGTCCTGACTTTC